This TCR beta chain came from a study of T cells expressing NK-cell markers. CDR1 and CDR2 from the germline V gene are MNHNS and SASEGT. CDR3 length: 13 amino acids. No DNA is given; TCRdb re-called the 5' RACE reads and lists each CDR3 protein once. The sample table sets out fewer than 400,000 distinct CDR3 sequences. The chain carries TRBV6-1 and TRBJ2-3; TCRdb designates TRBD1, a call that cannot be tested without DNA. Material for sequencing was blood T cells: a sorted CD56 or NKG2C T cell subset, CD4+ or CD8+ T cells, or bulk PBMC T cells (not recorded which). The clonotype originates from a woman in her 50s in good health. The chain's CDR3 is CATRPGGTDTQYF.